This TCR beta chain originates from a study of identical twins. TCRdb redid the calling of the 5' RACE reads with MiXCR, one entry per CDR3 protein. The sample records fewer than 450,000 distinct CDR3 sequences, 9% to 10% being singletons. This clonotype has ten or more counts. Sequencing was carried out using naive T cells sorted from blood. The sequence derives from a woman aged 45-60 years in good health.

CDR3 nucleotides: TGCAGTGCTACCGGGTCCCACGGAGGGGAGACCCAGTACTTC. This codes for CSATGSHGGETQYF. This chain uses TRBV20-1 with TRBJ2-5; TRBD2 is a possible D gene (6 bases). Germline CDR1 and CDR2: DFQATT and SNEGSKA (reference sequence). The CDR3 sequence is 14 residues long. V lost 4 bases and J 5 bases, leaving 17 bases between the germline ends.